The 30 T cell receptor beta chains below come from one sample, sequenced in a study of identical twins. MiXCR, run by TCRdb on the 5' RACE reads, gives a single entry per CDR3 protein. The sample consists of around 530,000 distinct CDR3 sequences, roughly 15% of them appearing once. These data also featured in a second study, about yellow fever vaccine responses in identical twins.

The sequenced sample was CD4+ T cells sorted from blood. The origin of the receptors is a woman aged 18-30 years in good health.

This clonotype was observed a handful of times. The rearrangement joins TRBV29-1 to TRBJ1-1; TRBD1 matches 8 bases. There are 13 residues in the CDR3. Germline CDR1 reads SQVTM; CDR2 reads ANQGSEA. Unmatched junction bases numbered 5, after V lost 7 bases and J lost 1 base. This CDR3 is CSGWTGKNTEAFF. The CDR3 region has the DNA TGCAGCGGCTGGACAGGGAAGAACACTGAAGCTTTCTTT.

This clonotype was recorded at least ten times. The chain joins TRBV28 to TRBJ2-1; TRBD2 is a possible D gene (6 bases). Germline V CDR1 and CDR2: MDHEN, SYDVKM. Between the trimmed V and J ends, which lost 2 bases and 8 bases, there was a span of 13 bases. The CDR3 runs to 14 residues. The CDR3 loop is CASSLIGGPYEQFF. The CDR3 DNA reads TGTGCCAGCAGTTTAATCGGAGGGCCGTATGAGCAGTTCTTC.

V gene TRBV18 combines with J gene TRBJ1-2; 9 bases map to TRBD1. Germline values: CDR1 KGHSH, CDR2 LQKENI. V shed 3 bases, J shed 3 bases, and the junction held 2 bases outside the gene matches. This CDR3 is 14 amino acids long. The CDR3 protein is CASSPWTGDYGYTF. The DNA for the CDR3 is TGTGCCAGCTCACCTTGGACAGGGGACTATGGCTACACCTTC.

This clonotype has more than one count but fewer than ten. This sequence joins TRBV2 and TRBJ2-5; D remains ambiguous. Trimming removed 6 bases from V and 2 bases from J, with 13 bases in between. CDR1 is SNHLY and CDR2 is FYNNEI in the germline V gene. The CDR3 runs to 14 residues. CDR3 sequence: CASSGSGIQETQYF. The CDR3 nucleotides read TGTGCCAGCAGCGGGTCTGGCATACAAGAGACCCAGTACTTC. The whole variable domain, remainder taken from reference TRBV2 and TRBJ2-5, is EPEVTQTPSHQVTQMGQEVILRCVPISNHLYFYWYRQILGQKVEFLVSFYNNEISEKSEIFDDQFSVERPDGSNFTLKIRSTKLEDSAMYFCASSGSGIQETQYFGPGTRLLVL.

The genes are TRBV7-7 and TRBJ2-1; D not certain. This CDR3 comprises 11 residues. CDR1 is SSHAT and CDR2 is FNYEAQ in the germline V gene (reference sequence). V lost 3 bases, J lost 8 bases, and 5 bases lay in between. CDR3 sequence (DNA): TGTGCCAGCAGCTTTCGATATGAGCAGTTCTTC. Translated: CASSFRYEQFF.

In its sample, this clonotype was seen a few times. The chain uses TRBV4-2 and TRBJ2-3; 8 bases align to TRBD2. Germline V lookup: CDR1 LGHNA, CDR2 YNFKEQ. This CDR3 is built from 16 residues. V was clipped by 0 bases and J by 3 bases; unmatched bases: 5. CDR3 coding DNA: TGTGCCAGCAGCCAAGAAGCGGGAGTAGGGACAGATACGCAGTATTTT. Translating gives CASSQEAGVGTDTQYF.

This clonotype was recorded at least ten times. The V call is TRBV10-2, the J call TRBJ1-1; D gene ambiguous. The germline gives CDR1 WSHSY, CDR2 SAAADI. V lost 7 bases, J lost 1 base, and 13 bases lay in between. The CDR3 spans 14 residues. CDR3 coding DNA: TGCGCCAGCACTTCCCTATTGGGGAACACTGAAGCTTTCTTT. It is translated as CASTSLLGNTEAFF.

The chain carries TRBV20-1 and TRBJ2-1; TRBD1 or TRBD2 may be the D gene (5 bases each). Trimming stripped 0 bases from V and 4 bases from J, with 13 bases between. The CDR3 is made up of 15 amino acids. CDR1 is DFQATT, CDR2 SNEGSKA, per germline (reference sequence). For the CDR3, the DNA is TGCAGTGCTAGAGATACGGGGACCCTTTACAATGAGCAGTTCTTC. Translated, it gives CSARDTGTLYNEQFF.

The chain employs TRBV4-1 and TRBJ2-1; 8 nucleotides line up with TRBD2. The CDR3 covers 15 residues. CDR1 and CDR2 from the germline V gene are MGHRA and YSYEKL. The trim removed 1 base at V and 6 bases at J, leaving 5 bases unmatched. This chain's CDR3 is CASSQGTSTFNEQFF. The CDR3 region has the DNA TGCGCCAGCAGCCAAGGGACTAGCACCTTCAATGAGCAGTTCTTC.

This clonotype was detected many times. The rearrangement links TRBV12-3 or TRBV12-4 to TRBJ2-2; 10 nucleotides agree with TRBD2. The CDR3 sequence is 15 residues long. V lost 7 bases to trimming and J lost 6 bases; unmatched junction nucleotides: 8. The CDR3 region has the DNA TGTGCCAGCACCCTAGCGGGAGAGGGGGCCGGGGAGCTGTTTTTT. Its translation is CASTLAGEGAGELFF.

The sample holds a few counts of this clonotype. CDR3 sequence (DNA): TGTGCCAGCCGCTCCTCGGAAGGAGCTTTCTTT. It translates to CASRSSEGAFF. The rearrangement links TRBV7-9 to TRBJ1-1; D not resolved. Trimming removed 8 bases from V and 10 bases from J, with 14 bases in between. The germline CDR1 and CDR2 sequences are SEHNR and FQNEAQ (reference sequence). This CDR3 is 11 amino acids long.

This clonotype was seen more than once but under ten times. The CDR3 here is CASSREREMNTEAFF. In DNA, the CDR3 is TGTGCCAGCAGCCGGGAGCGGGAAATGAACACTGAAGCTTTCTTT. This sequence joins TRBV6-1 and TRBJ1-1, with unresolved D. V was cut by 6 bases and J by 0 bases, with 14 bases left in between. Germline CDR1 MNHNS, CDR2 SASEGT. The CDR3 is 15 residues long.

In this sample, this clonotype turned up a few times. The chain has TRBV15 and TRBJ2-5; TRBD2 is a possible D gene (5 bases). The germline V gene encodes CDR1 LNHNV and CDR2 YYDKDF (reference sequence). V was clipped by 4 bases and J by 5 bases, with 11 bases between them. The CDR3 totals 13 residues. The CDR3 sequence: CATSKNTGETQYF. CDR3 DNA: TGTGCCACCAGCAAGAATACGGGGGAGACCCAGTACTTC.

CDR3 loop: CSAKKGPHTDTQYF. As DNA, the CDR3 is TGCAGTGCTAAAAAGGGTCCGCACACAGATACGCAGTATTTT. V and J are TRBV20-1 and TRBJ2-3; D is unresolved. This CDR3 contains 14 residues. Germline CDR1 is DFQATT and CDR2 is SNEGSKA (reference sequence). Trimming left V 4 bases short and J 2 bases short, with 13 bases between.

This clonotype was observed a handful of times. V is TRBV12-3 or TRBV12-4 and J is TRBJ1-4; no clear D gene. The V and J ends lost 2 bases and 7 bases respectively, with 17 bases between them. The CDR3 loop spans 16 amino acids. CDR3 bases: TGTGCCAGCAGTTTACGGGTGCGCCAAAGCGGTGAAAAACTGTTTTTT. Translated, it gives CASSLRVRQSGEKLFF.

This clonotype was detected only a few times. This chain uses TRBV20-1 with TRBJ2-2; the D gene is possibly TRBD1 (5 bases). Trimming removed 0 bases from V and 2 bases from J, with 7 bases in between. CDR1 DFQATT and CDR2 SNEGSKA come from the germline V gene (reference sequence). CDR3 length: 14 amino acids. In DNA, the CDR3 is TGCAGTGCTAGAGATCAGGGTAACACCGGGGAGCTGTTTTTT. Encoded protein: CSARDQGNTGELFF.

This sequence joins TRBV11-2 and TRBJ2-3, with TRBD2 matching 10 bases. V dropped 7 bases and J dropped 2; count of bases not matched to a gene: 9. Germline CDR1 reads SGHAT; CDR2 reads FQNNGV. The CDR3 is 16 residues long. The CDR3 here is CASTQTSGVSTDTQYF. Written as DNA, the CDR3 is TGTGCCAGCACCCAAACTAGCGGGGTCTCCACAGATACGCAGTATTTT.

The gene calls are TRBV4-1 and TRBJ2-1; TRBD1 matches 9 bases. Per the germline V gene, CDR1 is MGHRA and CDR2 is YSYEKL. V lost 0 bases, J lost 5 bases, and 5 bases stayed unmatched. The CDR3 spans 16 residues. CDR3 DNA sequence: TGCGCCAGCAGCCAAGATTGGACAGGGGTTAACAATGAGCAGTTCTTC. It yields the protein CASSQDWTGVNNEQFF.

This clonotype appeared a few times. CDR3 in amino acids: CASSYGEGEQFF. CDR3 nucleotide sequence: TGTGCCAGCAGTTACGGGGAAGGTGAGCAGTTCTTC. This rearrangement joins TRBV6-6 to TRBJ2-1, with D unclear. Between the trimmed V and J ends, which lost 2 bases and 9 bases, there was a span of 8 bases. The CDR3 runs 12 residues. From germline, CDR1 is MNHNY and CDR2 SVGAGI (reference sequence).

In its sample, this clonotype was seen a few times. The chain uses TRBV18 and TRBJ2-2; D not resolved. Germline CDR1 and CDR2: KGHSH and LQKENI. The length of the CDR3 is 16 residues. The germline V and J ends were trimmed by 3 bases and 0 bases, with 11 bases remaining between them. CDR3 region: CASSPRSSTNTGELFF. The CDR3 coding sequence is TGTGCCAGCTCACCTCGGAGCAGCACGAACACCGGGGAGCTGTTTTTT.

In this sample, this clonotype turned up a few times. The rearrangement uses TRBV7-2 and TRBJ1-1; TRBD1 matches at 7 bases. J lost 4 bases, V lost 6 bases, and 8 bases had no gene match. The CDR3 is 14 amino acids. In germline, CDR1 is SGHTA, CDR2 FQGNSA. CDR3 residues: CASRSGGSVTEAFF. DNA of the CDR3: TGTGCCAGCAGGTCAGGGGGAAGTGTCACTGAAGCTTTCTTT.

The J gene is TRBJ2-5, the V gene TRBV20-1, with D hard to call. The V end lost 5 bases, the J end lost 0 bases, and 7 bases lay between the germline ends. The CDR3 spans 12 residues. Germline V gives CDR1 DFQATT, CDR2 SNEGSKA (reference sequence). This CDR3 reads CSALSYQETQYF. CDR3 DNA: TGCAGTGCTTTGTCCTACCAAGAGACCCAGTACTTC.

This clonotype has a count of ten or more. The CDR3 reads CASSRTSSSYEQYF. Here the CDR3 DNA reads TGCGCCAGCAGCCGGACATCGAGCTCCTACGAGCAGTACTTC. The rearrangement uses TRBV5-1 and TRBJ2-7; TRBD1 is a possible D gene (5 bases). Germline V CDR1 and CDR2: SGHRS, YFSETQ. The CDR3 has 14 amino acids. V gave up 4 bases and J gave up 0 bases, with 11 bases separating them.

Only a few counts were recorded for this clonotype. The rearrangement uses TRBV9 and TRBJ1-2; D gene unclear. V was trimmed by 1 base and J by 4 bases, leaving 8 bases between them. This CDR3 is built from 13 residues. CDR1 and CDR2 (germline): SGDLS, YYNGEE. This CDR3 reads CASSVIEGYGYTF. For the CDR3, the DNA is TGTGCCAGCAGCGTAATCGAGGGCTATGGCTACACCTTC.

There are a few counts of this clonotype. The rearrangement uses TRBV12-3 or TRBV12-4 and TRBJ1-1; tentatively, D is TRBD1 (5 bases). This CDR3 has 13 amino acids. The V end lost 3 bases, the J end lost 5 bases, and 10 bases lay between the germline ends. The CDR3 region is CASSFFGGTEAFF. CDR3 bases: TGTGCCAGCAGTTTTTTTGGGGGGACTGAAGCTTTCTTT.

This clonotype was observed a few times. The chain is built from TRBV4-1 and TRBJ2-7, with D unresolved. Germline-derived CDR1 and CDR2 are MGHRA and YSYEKL. This CDR3 has 14 amino acids. The V gene lost 1 base and the J gene lost 2 bases, with 9 bases spanning the gap. The CDR3 sequence is CASSQGGFPYEQYF. For the CDR3, the DNA is TGCGCCAGCAGCCAAGGTGGCTTCCCCTACGAGCAGTACTTC.

The chain couples TRBV10-3 to TRBJ2-3, with TRBD1 as a possible D gene (6 bases). Trimming removed 10 bases at V and 2 bases at J, with 19 bases between. This CDR3 has 15 amino acids. Germline CDR1 reads ENHRY; CDR2 reads SYGVKD. CDR3 bases: TGTGCCACCGGGGCAGACAGGACGCCCACAGATACGCAGTATTTT. Residues: CATGADRTPTDTQYF.

The gene calls are TRBV11-2 and TRBJ2-1; TRBD2 is a possible D gene (7 bases). CDR1 SGHAT and CDR2 FQNNGV come from the germline V gene. This CDR3 region has 18 residues. V was trimmed by 4 bases and J by 2 bases, leaving 21 bases between them. CDR3 nucleotide sequence: TGTGCCAGCAGCTCCAACGGGGGGCGGGAAGTTGCCTACAATGAGCAGTTCTTC. Its protein product is CASSSNGGREVAYNEQFF.

This clonotype was counted a few times. The genes are TRBV11-2 and TRBJ2-2; 8 bases fit TRBD2. This CDR3 contains 14 residues. J was trimmed by 5 bases and V by 8 bases; bases with no gene match: 7. Per the germline V gene, CDR1 is SGHAT and CDR2 is FQNNGV. The CDR3 region is CASRLGGGTGELFF. The CDR3 bases are TGTGCCAGCCGCCTCGGCGGGGGGACCGGGGAGCTGTTTTTT.

This clonotype appeared a few times. V usage is TRBV12-3 or TRBV12-4 and J usage is TRBJ2-3; weak D call: TRBD2 (6 bases). Trimming left V 6 bases short and J 2 bases short, with 15 bases between. The CDR3 is 15 residues long. The CDR3 DNA is TGTGCCAGCAGCCGCGTGGGACTTATCACAGATACGCAGTATTTT. It specifies CASSRVGLITDTQYF.